There are many counts of the clone carrying this TCR beta chain. The antigen is not known. HTBI primers from iRepertoire and Arm-PCR of CDR3 regions yielded the TCR beta libraries. TCRdb reprocessed the multiplex PCR reads via MiXCR and lists one record per CDR3 protein. The table lists approximately 400,000 distinct CDR3 sequences, approximately 25% of them singletons, with around 30% in the top ten. Time point indicated: persistent/refractory GD, antithyroid drugs over 5 years with positive TRAb. Generation of the TCR library employed RNA extracted from PBMCs. Tubes containing EDTA received around 9.9 milliliters of drawn peripheral blood. The data were obtained in a study of regulatory T cells in long-lasting Graves disease. General observations from the study: Persistent Graves' patients had lower TCR diversity than newly diagnosed ones. Persistent disease samples used TRBV28, TRBJ1-2 and TRBJ2-5 preferentially.

Looked up from germline, CDR1 is MDHEN and CDR2 is SYDVKM. V lost 7 bases to trimming and J lost 7 bases; unmatched junction nucleotides: 16. The CDR3 is made up of 15 amino acids. This TCR was recovered from a woman aged 40 to 50 with Graves disease. This chain connects TRBV28 to TRBJ2-7; 7 bases fit TRBD1. Source: peripheral blood mononuclear cells (PBMCs), taken when the disease was refractory, from a patient treated with antithyroid drugs. CDR3 in amino acids: CASTSPGTAFFEQYF. As DNA, the CDR3 is TGTGCCAGCACAAGCCCCGGGACAGCGTTTTTTGAGCAGTACTTC.